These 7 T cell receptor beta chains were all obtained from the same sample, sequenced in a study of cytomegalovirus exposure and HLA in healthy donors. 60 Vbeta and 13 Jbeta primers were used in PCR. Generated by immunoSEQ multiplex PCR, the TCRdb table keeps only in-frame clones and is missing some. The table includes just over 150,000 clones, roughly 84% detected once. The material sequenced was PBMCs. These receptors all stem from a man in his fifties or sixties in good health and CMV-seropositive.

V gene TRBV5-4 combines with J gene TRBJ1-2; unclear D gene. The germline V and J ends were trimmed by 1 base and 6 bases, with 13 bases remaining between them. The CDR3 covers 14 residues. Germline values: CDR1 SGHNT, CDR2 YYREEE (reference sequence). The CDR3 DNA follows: TGTGCCAGCAGCTTGTGGTGGCCGGGGAATGGCTACACCTTC. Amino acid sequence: CASSLWWPGNGYTF.

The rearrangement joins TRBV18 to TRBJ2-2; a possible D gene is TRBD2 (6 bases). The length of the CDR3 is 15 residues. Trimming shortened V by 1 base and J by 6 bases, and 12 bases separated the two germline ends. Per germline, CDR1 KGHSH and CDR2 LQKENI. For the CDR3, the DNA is TGTGCCAGCTCACCACGGAACGGGGAGGCCGGGGAGCTGTTTTTT. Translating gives CASSPRNGEAGELFF.

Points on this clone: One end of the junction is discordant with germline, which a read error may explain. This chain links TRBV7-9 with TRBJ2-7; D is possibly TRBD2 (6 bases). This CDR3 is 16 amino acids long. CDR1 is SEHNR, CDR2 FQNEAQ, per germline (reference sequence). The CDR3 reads CSSSPSTSLYSYEQYF. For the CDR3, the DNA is TGTTCCAGCAGCCCATCGACTAGTCTTTACTCCTACGAGCAGTACTTC.

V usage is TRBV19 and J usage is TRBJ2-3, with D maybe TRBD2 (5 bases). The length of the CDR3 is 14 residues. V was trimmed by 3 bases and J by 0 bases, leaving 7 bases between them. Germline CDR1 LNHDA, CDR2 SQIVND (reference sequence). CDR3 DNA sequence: TGTGCCAGTAGTATCGGACTGAGCACAGATACGCAGTATTTT. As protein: CASSIGLSTDTQYF. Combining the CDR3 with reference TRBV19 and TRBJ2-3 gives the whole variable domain DGGITQSPKYLFRKEGQNVTLSCEQNLNHDAMYWYRQDPGQGLRLIYYSQIVNDFQKGDIAEGYSVSREKKESFPLTVTSAQKNPTAFYLCASSIGLSTDTQYFGPGTRLTVL.

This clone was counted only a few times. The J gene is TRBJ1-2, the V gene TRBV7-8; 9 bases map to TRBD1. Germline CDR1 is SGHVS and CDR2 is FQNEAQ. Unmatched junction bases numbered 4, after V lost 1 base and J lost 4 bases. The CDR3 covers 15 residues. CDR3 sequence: CASSLGTGVSYGYTF. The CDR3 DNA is TGTGCCAGCAGCTTAGGGACAGGGGTTTCCTATGGCTACACCTTC.

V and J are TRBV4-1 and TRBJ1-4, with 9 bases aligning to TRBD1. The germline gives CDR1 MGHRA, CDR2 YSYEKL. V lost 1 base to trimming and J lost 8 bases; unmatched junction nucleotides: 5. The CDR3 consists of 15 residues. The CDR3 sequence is CASSQAGTGNEKLFF. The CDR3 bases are TGCGCCAGCAGCCAAGCTGGGACAGGGAACGAAAAACTGTTTTTT.

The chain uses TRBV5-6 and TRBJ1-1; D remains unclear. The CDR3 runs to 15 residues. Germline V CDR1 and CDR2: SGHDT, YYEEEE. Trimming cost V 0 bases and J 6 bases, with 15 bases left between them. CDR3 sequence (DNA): TGTGCCAGCAGCTTGGTTGGGGTCGGGATCGCTGAAGCTTTCTTT. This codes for CASSLVGVGIAEAFF. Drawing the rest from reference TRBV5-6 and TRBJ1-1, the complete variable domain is DAGVTQSPTHLIKTRGQQVTLRCSPKSGHDTVSWYQQALGQGPQFIFQYYEEEERQRGNFPDRFSGHQFPNYSSELNVNALLLGDSALYLCASSLVGVGIAEAFFGQGTRLTVV.